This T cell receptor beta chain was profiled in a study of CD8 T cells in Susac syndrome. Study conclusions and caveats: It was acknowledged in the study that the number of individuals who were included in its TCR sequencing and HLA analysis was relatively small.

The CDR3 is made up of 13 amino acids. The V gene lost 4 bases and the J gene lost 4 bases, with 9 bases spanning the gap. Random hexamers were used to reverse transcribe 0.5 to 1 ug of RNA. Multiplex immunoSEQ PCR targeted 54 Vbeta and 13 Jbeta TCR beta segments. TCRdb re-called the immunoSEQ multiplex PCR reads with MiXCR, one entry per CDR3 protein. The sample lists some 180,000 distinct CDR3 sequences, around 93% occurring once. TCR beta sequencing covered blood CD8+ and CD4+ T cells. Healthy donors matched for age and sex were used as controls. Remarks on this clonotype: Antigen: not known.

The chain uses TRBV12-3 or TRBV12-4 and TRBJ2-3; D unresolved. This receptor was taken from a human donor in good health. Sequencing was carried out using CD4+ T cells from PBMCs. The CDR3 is CASSSDTPDTQYF. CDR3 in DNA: TGTGCCAGCAGTTCAGACACCCCAGATACGCAGTATTTT.